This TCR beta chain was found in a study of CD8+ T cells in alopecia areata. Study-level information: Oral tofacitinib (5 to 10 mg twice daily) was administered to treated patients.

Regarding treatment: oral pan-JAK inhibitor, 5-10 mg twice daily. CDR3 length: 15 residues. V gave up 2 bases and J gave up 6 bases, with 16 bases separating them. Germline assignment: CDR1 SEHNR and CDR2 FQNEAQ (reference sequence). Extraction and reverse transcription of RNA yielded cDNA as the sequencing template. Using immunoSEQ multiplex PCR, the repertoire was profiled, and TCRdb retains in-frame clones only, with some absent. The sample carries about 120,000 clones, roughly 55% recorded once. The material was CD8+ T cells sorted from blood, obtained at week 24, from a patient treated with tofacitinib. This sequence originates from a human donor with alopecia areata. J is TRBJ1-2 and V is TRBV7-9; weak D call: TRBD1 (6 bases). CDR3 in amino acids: CASSLYRVKADGYTF. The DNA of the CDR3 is TGTGCCAGCAGCTTATACAGGGTGAAGGCGGATGGCTACACCTTC.